The entry below describes one TCR beta chain. Its antigen is not identified. With iRepertoire HTBI primers and Arm-PCR of CDR3 regions, TCR beta libraries were built. Original data processing: Identification yielded 60 or so TRBV and approximately 13 TRBJ segments across samples. One entry per CDR3 protein results from TCRdb running MiXCR on the multiplex PCR reads. These V and J calls originate from TCRdb's pipeline instead of the authors' own analysis. This table holds 390,000 or so distinct CDR3 sequences, roughly 20% found once. The CDR3 is made up of 17 amino acids. CDR1 and CDR2 (germline): SNHLY, FYNNEI. The V gene end was trimmed by 6 bases and the J gene end by 2 bases; junction bases not matched to a gene: 10. This specimen belongs to a study of regulatory T cells in long-lasting Graves disease. Described time point: persistent/refractory GD, antithyroid drugs over 5 years with positive TRAb. Researchers made the TCR library from RNA that was extracted from PBMCs. Patients came through an endocrinology department, and that department was in Xi'an, China. The EDTA tubes were filled with around 8.5 milliliters of drawn peripheral blood.

Study observations and caveats: Persistent Graves' cases showed lower TCR diversity than newly diagnosed cases.

The sample consisted of peripheral blood mononuclear cells (PBMCs), taken when the disease was refractory, from a patient treated with antithyroid drugs. The gene calls are TRBV2 and TRBJ2-7, with 13 bases aligning to TRBD2. The sequence was obtained from a woman aged 40 to 50 with Graves disease. The CDR3 nucleotides read TGTGCCAGCAGGAGAGGACTAGCGGGAGTTCAACCCTACGAGCAGTACTTC. Translation: CASRRGLAGVQPYEQYF.